This T cell receptor (beta chain) was retrieved from a study of T-cell memory formation after mild COVID-19. Germline CDR1 and CDR2: SGHTA and FQGNSA. V was clipped by 5 bases and J by 2 bases, with 15 bases between them. The length of the CDR3 is 15 residues. This clonotype has just a few counts. TCRdb analysed the 5' RACE reads with MiXCR anew, one entry per CDR3 protein. The table shows roughly 340,000 distinct CDR3 sequences, with around 20% occurring only once. This chain links TRBV7-2 with TRBJ2-5; a possible D gene is TRBD2 (6 bases). The sample was PBMCs or a T cell subset sorted from them (not recorded which). The clonotype originates from a man between 18 and 29 years old who had mild COVID-19 (a few samples of this study predate the infection). Cell type and time point are not known. The CDR3, as DNA: TGTGCCAGCAGCCGACGGCGGGGCAGGCAAGAGACCCAGTACTTC. Protein sequence: CASSRRRGRQETQYF.